The next 18 T cell receptor beta chains were all read from a single sample in a study of PD-1 blockade in classical Hodgkin lymphoma. With no exception, relapse followed autologous stem cell transplantation in all patients, and brentuximab vedotin exposure varied. This table comes from immunoSEQ multiplex PCR, and its TCRdb copy is limited to in-frame clones, with some not included. The table has roughly 41,000 clones, 88% seen once. Sequenced here: peripheral blood mononuclear cells (PBMCs), sampled before the second cycle of nivolumab. The source of these receptors is a human donor with classical Hodgkin lymphoma.

The chain joins TRBV2 to TRBJ2-5; D is perhaps TRBD1 or TRBD2 (5 bases each). There are 12 residues in the CDR3. The V end was cut by 6 bases, the J end by 5 bases, with 10 bases between. The germline V gene encodes CDR1 SNHLY and CDR2 FYNNEI. Here the CDR3 DNA reads TGTGCCAGCAGAGGGGACGGGGAGACCCAGTACTTC. As protein: CASRGDGETQYF.

This chain joins TRBV7-3 and TRBJ2-1; 9 nucleotides align to TRBD2. V was pared by 5 bases and J by 6 bases, with 8 bases of the junction left unmatched. This CDR3 is 15 amino acids long. CDR1 is SGHTA and CDR2 is FQGTGA in the germline V gene. The CDR3 sequence is CASSLSGGLFNEQFF. In DNA, the CDR3 is TGTGCCAGCAGCCTTAGCGGGGGCTTATTCAATGAGCAGTTCTTC.

This chain links TRBV27 with TRBJ2-2; D is unclear. V lost 5 bases, J lost 1 base, and 8 bases lay in between. Germline V gene data show CDR1 as MNHEY and CDR2 as SMNVEV (reference sequence). The CDR3 is made up of 14 amino acids. CDR3 sequence: CASSPHRNTGELFF. In DNA form, the CDR3 reads TGTGCCAGCAGTCCCCACCGGAACACCGGGGAGCTGTTTTTT.

The V call is TRBV7-3, the J call TRBJ2-5; TRBD2 agrees at 11 bases. CDR1 is SGHTA, CDR2 FQGTGA, per germline. V shed 5 bases, J shed 4 bases, and the junction held 3 bases outside the gene matches. CDR3 size: 14 residues. DNA of the CDR3: TGTGCCAGCAGCCTTAGCGGGAGGGGAGAGACCCAGTACTTC. Protein: CASSLSGRGETQYF.

The chain recombines TRBV23-1 with TRBJ1-2; TRBD1 is a possible D gene (5 bases). TRBV23-1 falls under the ORF class, with uncertain function. The CDR3 contains 18 residues. Trimming took off 0 bases at V and 4 bases at J, with 21 bases between the two ends. The DNA for the CDR3 is TGCGCCAGCAGTCAATCTCGCGGGGGTAATTCGTTGAGCTATGGCTACACCTTC. Its translation is CASSQSRGGNSLSYGYTF.

The chain uses TRBV6-5 and TRBJ2-3; D is perhaps TRBD1 (5 bases). The CDR3 length is 11 residues. V was clipped by 5 bases and J by 5 bases, with 5 bases between them. Germline lookup yields CDR1 MNHEY and CDR2 SVGAGI. CDR3 sequence reads: CASSRGDTQYF. In nucleotides, the CDR3 is TGTGCCAGCAGTAGGGGAGATACGCAGTATTTT.

The chain employs TRBV10-3 and TRBJ2-4; TRBD1 matches at 7 bases. The CDR3 runs to 12 residues. V was clipped by 11 bases and J by 4 bases; unmatched bases: 5. Germline CDR1 ENHRY, CDR2 SYGVKD. DNA for the CDR3: TGTGCCGTAGGGACAGCTAAAAACATTCAGTACTTC. Residues: CAVGTAKNIQYF.

The rearrangement uses TRBV6-4 and TRBJ2-1, with 12 nucleotides matching TRBD2. With V trimmed by 3 bases and J by 3 bases, 3 bases remained unmatched. CDR3 length equals 16 residues. Germline V gene sequence: CDR1 MRHNA, CDR2 SNTAGT. For the CDR3, the DNA is TGTGCCAGCAGTGAACTAGCGGGAGGCGGCTACAATGAGCAGTTCTTC. This gives the protein CASSELAGGGYNEQFF.

J is TRBJ2-1 and V is TRBV7-3; D assignment may be TRBD1 or TRBD2 (5 bases each). Germline CDR1 is SGHTA and CDR2 is FQGTGA. V was shortened by 3 bases and J by 9 bases, with 18 bases between the two germline ends. The CDR3 has 15 residues. The CDR3 loop reads CASSLSGPRGVEQFF. The CDR3 nucleotides read TGTGCCAGCAGCTTGTCGGGGCCCCGGGGTGTTGAGCAGTTCTTC.

This rearrangement joins TRBV5-1 to TRBJ1-3; perhaps TRBD1 as D (6 bases). V was cut by 0 bases and J by 4 bases, with 11 bases left in between. Germline CDR1 reads SGHRS; CDR2 reads YFSETQ. The CDR3 runs 15 residues. CDR3 residues: CASSLGQALGNTIYF. For the CDR3, the DNA is TGCGCCAGCAGCTTGGGACAGGCTTTAGGAAACACCATATATTTT. The full variable domain, in which reference TRBV5-1 and TRBJ1-3 provide the parts outside the CDR3, is KAGVTQTPRYLIKTRGQQVTLSCSPISGHRSVSWYQQTPGQGLQFLFEYFSETQRNKGNFPGRFSGRQFSNSRSEMNVSTLELGDSALYLCASSLGQALGNTIYFGEGSWLTVV.

This chain uses TRBV27 with TRBJ1-2, with D maybe TRBD1 (6 bases). The V and J ends lost 4 bases and 11 bases respectively, with 23 bases between them. Looked up from germline, CDR1 is MNHEY and CDR2 is SMNVEV (reference sequence). There are 15 residues in the CDR3. CDR3: CASSSGGAWPVMYTF. The CDR3 DNA reads as TGTGCCAGCAGTTCGGGGGGCGCATGGCCCGTGATGTACACCTTC.

This chain connects TRBV6-6 to TRBJ2-7; 9 positions match TRBD1. CDR1 and CDR2 from the germline V gene are MNHNY and SVGAGI (reference sequence). V lost 5 bases, J lost 1 base, and 6 bases stayed unmatched. This CDR3 region has 15 residues. The CDR3 coding sequence is TGTGCCAGCAGTGGCCGGGACAGGGTTTCCTACGAGCAGTACTTC. Translated, it gives CASSGRDRVSYEQYF.

This clone is a singleton in its sample. The chain employs TRBV28 and TRBJ2-2; tentatively, D is TRBD1 or TRBD2 (5 bases each). This CDR3 spans 15 amino acids. With 6 bases removed from V and 2 bases from J, the gap between germline ends came to 13 bases. Germline CDR1 is MDHEN and CDR2 is SYDVKM. The CDR3 bases are TGTGCCAGCAGGGAGGACACAATCAACACCGGGGAGCTGTTTTTT. Protein: CASREDTINTGELFF.

The J gene is TRBJ2-2, the V gene TRBV11-1, with a tentative D call TRBD2 (6 bases). Germline V CDR1 and CDR2: SGHAT, FQDESV (reference sequence). The V end lost 6 bases, the J end lost 5 bases, and 10 bases lay between the germline ends. The CDR3 contains 13 residues. As DNA, the CDR3 is TGTGCCAGCAGTGGGACTTTAACCGGGGAGCTGTTTTTT. This codes for CASSGTLTGELFF.

The genes are TRBV13 and TRBJ2-7, with 11 bases lining up with TRBD1. The CDR3 sequence is 17 residues long. The germline CDR1 and CDR2 sequences are PRHDT and FYEKMQ (reference sequence). Unmatched junction bases numbered 6, after V lost 0 bases and J lost 2 bases. The CDR3 DNA reads as TGTGCCAGCAGCTTAGGCGCGTGGGACAGGGGGGCCTACGAGCAGTACTTC. Translated: CASSLGAWDRGAYEQYF.

The J gene is TRBJ2-1, the V gene TRBV11-3; D not certain. CDR3 length: 13 residues. With 8 bases removed from V and 5 bases from J, the gap between germline ends came to 13 bases. Germline CDR1 SGHNT, CDR2 YENEEA. In DNA, the CDR3 is TGTGCCAGCGAGGCCAAGGTCCACAATGAGCAGTTCTTC. The encoded protein is CASEAKVHNEQFF.

The CDR3 DNA reads as TGTGCCTGGAGCGAAGCGGAGCCTCCCTACAATGAGCAGTTCTTC. Amino acid sequence: CAWSEAEPPYNEQFF. This rearrangement joins TRBV30 to TRBJ2-1; D is possibly TRBD2 (5 bases). Germline V lookup: CDR1 GTSNPN, CDR2 SVGIG (reference sequence). CDR3 length: 15 amino acids. Trimming took 3 bases from V and 2 from J, leaving 14 bases between them.

This chain connects TRBV25-1 to TRBJ2-2; D is tentatively TRBD1 or TRBD2 (5 bases each). Between the trimmed V and J ends, which lost 7 bases and 3 bases, there was a span of 9 bases. CDR3 size: 13 residues. Germline V gene sequence: CDR1 MGHDK, CDR2 SYGVNS. The CDR3 here is CASTGAYTGELFF. CDR3 nucleotides: TGTGCCAGCACCGGGGCGTACACCGGGGAGCTGTTTTTT.